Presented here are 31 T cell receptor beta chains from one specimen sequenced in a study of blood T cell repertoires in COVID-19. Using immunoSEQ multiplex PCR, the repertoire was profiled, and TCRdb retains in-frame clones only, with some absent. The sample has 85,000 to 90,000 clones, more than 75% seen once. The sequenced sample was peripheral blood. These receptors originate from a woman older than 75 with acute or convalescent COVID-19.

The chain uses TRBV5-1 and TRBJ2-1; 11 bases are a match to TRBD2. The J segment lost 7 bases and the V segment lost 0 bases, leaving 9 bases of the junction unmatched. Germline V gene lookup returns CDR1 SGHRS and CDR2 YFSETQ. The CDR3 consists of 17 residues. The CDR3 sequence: CASSLAPGSGGANEQFF. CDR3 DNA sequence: TGCGCCAGCAGCTTGGCCCCCGGTAGCGGGGGGGCGAATGAGCAGTTCTTC. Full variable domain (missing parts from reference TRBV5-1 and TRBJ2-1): KAGVTQTPRYLIKTRGQQVTLSCSPISGHRSVSWYQQTPGQGLQFLFEYFSETQRNKGNFPGRFSGRQFSNSRSEMNVSTLELGDSALYLCASSLAPGSGGANEQFFGPGTRLTVL.

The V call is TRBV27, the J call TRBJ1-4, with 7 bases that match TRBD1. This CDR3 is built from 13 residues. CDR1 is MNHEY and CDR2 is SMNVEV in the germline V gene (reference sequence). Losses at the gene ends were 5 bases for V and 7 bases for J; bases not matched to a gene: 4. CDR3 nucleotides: TGTGCCAGCAGTCAACAGGGGTCTGAAAAACTGTTTTTT. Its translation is CASSQQGSEKLFF.

The CDR3 DNA reads as TGTGCCAGCAGCTTAAGACAGGCCGGGCGAAGTCAGCCCCAGCATTTT. Protein sequence: CASSLRQAGRSQPQHF. The chain uses TRBV7-2 and TRBJ1-5; tentative D call: TRBD1 (6 bases). V dropped 2 bases and J dropped 6 bases, with 17 bases sitting between them. The CDR3 length is 16 residues. The germline CDR1 and CDR2 sequences are SGHTA and FQGNSA.

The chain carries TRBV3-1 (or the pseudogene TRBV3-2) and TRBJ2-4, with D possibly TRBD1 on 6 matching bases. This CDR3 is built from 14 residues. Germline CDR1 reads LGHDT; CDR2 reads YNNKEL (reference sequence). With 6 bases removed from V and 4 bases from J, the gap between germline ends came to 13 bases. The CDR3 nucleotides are TGTGCCAGCAGTCTCCGGGACACAAAAAACATTCAGTACTTC. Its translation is CASSLRDTKNIQYF.

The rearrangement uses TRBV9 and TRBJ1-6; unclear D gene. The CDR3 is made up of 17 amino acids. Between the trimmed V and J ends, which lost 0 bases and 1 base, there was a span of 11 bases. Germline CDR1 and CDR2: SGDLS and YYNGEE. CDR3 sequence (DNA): TGTGCCAGCAGCGTAGACGACTCCGGTTCCTATAATTCACCCCTCCACTTT. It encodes CASSVDDSGSYNSPLHF.

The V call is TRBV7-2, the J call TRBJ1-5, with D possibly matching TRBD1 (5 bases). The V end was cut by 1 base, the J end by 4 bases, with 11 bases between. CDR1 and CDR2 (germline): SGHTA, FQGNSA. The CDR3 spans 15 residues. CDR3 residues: CASSLGGTGNQPQHF. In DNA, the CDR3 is TGTGCCAGCAGCTTAGGCGGGACGGGAAATCAGCCCCAGCATTTT. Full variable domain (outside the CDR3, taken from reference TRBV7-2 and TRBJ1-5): GAGVSQSPSNKVTEKGKDVELRCDPISGHTALYWYRQSLGQGLEFLIYFQGNSAPDKSGLPSDRFSAERTGGSVSTLTIQRTQQEDSAVYLCASSLGGTGNQPQHFGDGTRLSIL.

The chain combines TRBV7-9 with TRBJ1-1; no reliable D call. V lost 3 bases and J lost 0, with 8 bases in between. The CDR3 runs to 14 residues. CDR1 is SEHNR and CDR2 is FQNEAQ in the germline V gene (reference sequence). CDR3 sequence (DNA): TGTGCCAGCAGCTTCGCGGCGATGAACACTGAAGCTTTCTTT. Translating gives CASSFAAMNTEAFF.

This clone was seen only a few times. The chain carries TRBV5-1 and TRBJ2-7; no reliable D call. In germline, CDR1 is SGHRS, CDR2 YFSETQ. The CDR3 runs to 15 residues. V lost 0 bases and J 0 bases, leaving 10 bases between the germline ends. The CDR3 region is CASSLGPASSYEQYF. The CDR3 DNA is TGCGCCAGCAGCTTGGGGCCCGCCAGCTCCTACGAGCAGTACTTC.

CDR3 sequence: CASSWGQGLSRSPLHF. The DNA for the CDR3 is TGTGCCAGCAGCTGGGGACAGGGGCTTTCGAGATCACCCCTCCACTTT. The V gene is TRBV7-9, the J gene TRBJ1-6; 10 nucleotides match TRBD1. V gave up 4 bases and J gave up 10 bases; unmatched junction bases: 10. The CDR3 runs 16 residues. Germline V gene data show CDR1 as SEHNR and CDR2 as FQNEAQ (reference sequence).

This chain's CDR3 is CASRIAGGPENEQYF. CDR3 coding DNA: TGCGCCAGCAGAATAGCGGGAGGGCCGGAAAACGAGCAGTACTTC. The chain uses TRBV5-1 and TRBJ2-7, with TRBD2 matching over 11 bases. CDR1 is SGHRS and CDR2 is YFSETQ in the germline V gene. The CDR3 has 15 amino acids. Trimming removed 5 bases from V and 5 bases from J; junction bases left unmatched: 9.

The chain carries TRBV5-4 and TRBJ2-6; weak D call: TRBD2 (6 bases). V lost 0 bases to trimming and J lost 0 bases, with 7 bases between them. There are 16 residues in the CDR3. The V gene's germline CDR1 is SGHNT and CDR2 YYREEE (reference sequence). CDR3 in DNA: TGTGCCAGCAGCTTGGACGGGGGCTCTGGGGCCAACGTCCTGACTTTC. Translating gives CASSLDGGSGANVLTF.

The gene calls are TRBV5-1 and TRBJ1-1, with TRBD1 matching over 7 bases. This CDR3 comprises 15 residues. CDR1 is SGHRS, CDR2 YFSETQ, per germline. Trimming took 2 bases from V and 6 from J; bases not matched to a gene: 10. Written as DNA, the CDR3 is TGCGCCAGCAGCTTAGACAGAGGGACAGATCCTGAAGCTTTCTTT. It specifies CASSLDRGTDPEAFF.

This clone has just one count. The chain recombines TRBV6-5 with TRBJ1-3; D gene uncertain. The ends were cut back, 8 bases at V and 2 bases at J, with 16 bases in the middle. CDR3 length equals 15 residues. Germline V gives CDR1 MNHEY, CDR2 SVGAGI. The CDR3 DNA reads TGTGCCAGCTATCAGGCCCCCAGGACTGGAAACACCATATATTTT. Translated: CASYQAPRTGNTIYF.

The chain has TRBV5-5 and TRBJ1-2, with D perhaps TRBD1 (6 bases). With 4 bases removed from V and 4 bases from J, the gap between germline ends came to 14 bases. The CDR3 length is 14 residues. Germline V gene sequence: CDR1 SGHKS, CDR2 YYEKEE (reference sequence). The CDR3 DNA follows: TGTGCCAGCAGCCTGACGGACAGCAGCTATGGCTACACCTTC. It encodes CASSLTDSSYGYTF.

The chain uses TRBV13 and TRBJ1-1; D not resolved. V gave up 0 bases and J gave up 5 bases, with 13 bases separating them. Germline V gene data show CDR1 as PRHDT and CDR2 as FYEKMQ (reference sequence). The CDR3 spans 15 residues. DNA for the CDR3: TGTGCCAGCAGCTTAGGCCTAGGCAGGAGGACTGAAGCTTTCTTT. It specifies CASSLGLGRRTEAFF.

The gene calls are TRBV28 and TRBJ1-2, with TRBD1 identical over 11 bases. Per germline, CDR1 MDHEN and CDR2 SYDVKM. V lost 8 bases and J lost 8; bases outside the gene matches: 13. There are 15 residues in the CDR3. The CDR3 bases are TGTGCCAGCCGGACAGGGGGCACAAGTGGAGGGGGCTACACCTTC. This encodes CASRTGGTSGGGYTF.

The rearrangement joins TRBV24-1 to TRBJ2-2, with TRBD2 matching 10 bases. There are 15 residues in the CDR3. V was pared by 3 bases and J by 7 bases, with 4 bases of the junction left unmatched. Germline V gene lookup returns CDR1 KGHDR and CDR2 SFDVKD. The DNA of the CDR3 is TGTGCCACCAGTGATCGTAAGCGGGAGGGCGGGGAGCTGTTTTTT. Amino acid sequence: CATSDRKREGGELFF.

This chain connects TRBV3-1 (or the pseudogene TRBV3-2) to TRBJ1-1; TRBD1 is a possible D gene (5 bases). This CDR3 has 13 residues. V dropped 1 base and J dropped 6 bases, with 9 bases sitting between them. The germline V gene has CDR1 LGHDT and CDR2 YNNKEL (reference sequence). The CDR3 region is CASSQGGRPEAFF. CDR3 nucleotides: TGTGCCAGCAGCCAAGGGGGGAGGCCTGAAGCTTTCTTT.

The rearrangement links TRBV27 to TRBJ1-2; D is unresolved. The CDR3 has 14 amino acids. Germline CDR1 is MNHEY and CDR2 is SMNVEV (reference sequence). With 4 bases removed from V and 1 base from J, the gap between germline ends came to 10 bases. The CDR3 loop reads CASSSSPGNYGYTF. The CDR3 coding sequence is TGTGCCAGCAGTTCCTCTCCGGGTAACTATGGCTACACCTTC.

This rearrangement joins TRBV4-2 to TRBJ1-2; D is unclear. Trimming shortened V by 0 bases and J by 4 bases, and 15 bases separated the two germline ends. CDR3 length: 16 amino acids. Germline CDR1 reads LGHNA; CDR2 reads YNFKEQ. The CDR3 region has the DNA TGTGCCAGCAGCCAAGATAGGTGGGTGGGCAGCTATGGCTACACCTTC. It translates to CASSQDRWVGSYGYTF.

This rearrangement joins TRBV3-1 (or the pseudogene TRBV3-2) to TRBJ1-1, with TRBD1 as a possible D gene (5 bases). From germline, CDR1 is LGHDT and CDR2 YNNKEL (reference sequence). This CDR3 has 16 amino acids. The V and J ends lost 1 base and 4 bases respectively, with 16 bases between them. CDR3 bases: TGTGCCAGCAGCCAAGTAGCTGTTCACAGGACCACTGAAGCTTTCTTT. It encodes CASSQVAVHRTTEAFF.

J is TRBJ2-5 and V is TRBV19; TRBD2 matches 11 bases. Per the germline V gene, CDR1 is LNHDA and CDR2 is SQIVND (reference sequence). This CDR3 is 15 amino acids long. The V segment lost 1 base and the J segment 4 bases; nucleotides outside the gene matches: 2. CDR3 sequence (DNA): TGTGCCAGTAGTATAGTAGCGGGAGGGGGAGAGACCCAGTACTTC. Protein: CASSIVAGGGETQYF.

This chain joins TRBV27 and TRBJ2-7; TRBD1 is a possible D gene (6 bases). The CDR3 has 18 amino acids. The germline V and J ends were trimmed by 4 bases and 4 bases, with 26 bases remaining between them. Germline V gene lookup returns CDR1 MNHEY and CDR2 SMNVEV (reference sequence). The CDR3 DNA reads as TGTGCCAGCAGTTCCCTCCCGGCACAGGGACGGTTGAGGTACGAGCAGTACTTC. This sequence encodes CASSSLPAQGRLRYEQYF.

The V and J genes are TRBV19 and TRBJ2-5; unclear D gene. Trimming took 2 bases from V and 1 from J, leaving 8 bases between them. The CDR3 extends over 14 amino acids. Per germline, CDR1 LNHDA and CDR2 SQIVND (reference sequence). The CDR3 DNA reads TGTGCCAGTAGTATAAACTTGCCCCAAGAGACCCAGTACTTC. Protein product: CASSINLPQETQYF.

The CDR3 spells CASSATWGTGADEQYF. The CDR3 nucleotides are TGTGCCAGCAGTGCAACATGGGGGACAGGGGCTGATGAGCAGTACTTC. The chain recombines TRBV13 with TRBJ2-7, with 10 bases identical to TRBD1. The V and J ends lost 6 bases and 7 bases, in that order; junction bases with no gene match: 15. This CDR3 region has 16 residues. Per the germline V gene, CDR1 is PRHDT and CDR2 is FYEKMQ (reference sequence). Drawing the rest from reference TRBV13 and TRBJ2-7, the complete variable domain is AAGVIQSPRHLIKEKRETATLKCYPIPRHDTVYWYQQGPGQDPQFLISFYEKMQSDKGSIPDRFSAQQFSDYHSELNMSSLELGDSALYFCASSATWGTGADEQYFGPGTRLTVT.

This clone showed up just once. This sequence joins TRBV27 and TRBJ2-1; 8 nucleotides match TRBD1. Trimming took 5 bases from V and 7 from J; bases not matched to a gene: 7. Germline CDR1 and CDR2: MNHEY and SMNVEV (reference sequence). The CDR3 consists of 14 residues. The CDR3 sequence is CASSPSYRGNEQFF. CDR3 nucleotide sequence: TGTGCCAGCAGTCCCTCATACAGGGGGAATGAGCAGTTCTTC.

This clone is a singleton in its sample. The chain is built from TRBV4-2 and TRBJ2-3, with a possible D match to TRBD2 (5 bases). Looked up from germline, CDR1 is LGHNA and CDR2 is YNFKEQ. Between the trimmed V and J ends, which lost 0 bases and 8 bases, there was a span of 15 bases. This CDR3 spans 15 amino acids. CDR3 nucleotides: TGTGCCAGCAGCCAAGAACGGAACGAGGGTTTTACGCAGTATTTT. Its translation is CASSQERNEGFTQYF.

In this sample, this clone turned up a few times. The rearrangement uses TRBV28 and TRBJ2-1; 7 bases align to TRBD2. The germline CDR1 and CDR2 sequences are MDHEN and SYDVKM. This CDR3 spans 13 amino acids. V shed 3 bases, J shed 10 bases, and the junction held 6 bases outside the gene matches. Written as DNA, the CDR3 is TGTGCCAGCAGTTTTATGAGGGGAGGGGAGCAGTTCTTC. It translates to CASSFMRGGEQFF.

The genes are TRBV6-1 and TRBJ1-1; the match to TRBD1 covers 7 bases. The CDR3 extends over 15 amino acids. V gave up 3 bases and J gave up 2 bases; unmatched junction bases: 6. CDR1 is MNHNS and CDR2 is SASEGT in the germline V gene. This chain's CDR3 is CASSDKTGLNTEAFF. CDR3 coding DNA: TGTGCCAGCAGTGATAAGACAGGGCTTAACACTGAAGCTTTCTTT.

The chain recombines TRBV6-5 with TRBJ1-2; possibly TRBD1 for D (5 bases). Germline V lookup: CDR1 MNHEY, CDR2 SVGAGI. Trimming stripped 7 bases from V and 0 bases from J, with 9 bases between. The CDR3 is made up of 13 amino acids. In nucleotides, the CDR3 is TGTGCCAGCACCGGGGGTCCTAACTATGGCTACACCTTC. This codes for CASTGGPNYGYTF.

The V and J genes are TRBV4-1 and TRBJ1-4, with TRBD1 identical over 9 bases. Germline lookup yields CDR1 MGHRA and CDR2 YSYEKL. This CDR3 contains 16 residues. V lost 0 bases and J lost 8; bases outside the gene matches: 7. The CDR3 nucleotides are TGCGCCAGCAGCCAAGATCCAGACAGGGGGACCGAAAAACTGTTTTTT. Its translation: CASSQDPDRGTEKLFF.